Listed below are T cell receptor beta chains from one sample, sequenced in a study of T cells in Graves' hyperthyroidism and ophthalmopathy. In TCRdb, the multiplex PCR reads were re-called with MiXCR into one record per CDR3 protein. The sample shows roughly 110,000 distinct CDR3 sequences, 16% of them seen only once. Sequencing used blood. These receptors originate from a woman in her fifties or sixties with Graves' hyperthyroidism. CDR3s leave out the opening cysteine and the closing phenylalanine or tryptophan. D genes are given only for firm matches.

v_gene,d_gene,j_gene,CDR3aa
TRBV9,-,TRBJ1-1,ASSVTGTTSTEAF
TRBV6-1,-,TRBJ2-2,ASSLGASSVDTGELF
TRBV5-1,-,TRBJ1-2,ASSLVGRDGYT
TRBV27,TRBD1,TRBJ2-3,ASSPRTGDTDTQY
TRBV10-3,-,TRBJ1-2,AISAPPGSYT
TRBV28,TRBD2,TRBJ2-1,ASSHPTSGFYNEQF
TRBV4-1,TRBD2,TRBJ2-3,ASSQGAAGGGGTQY
TRBV2,TRBD2,TRBJ2-1,ASRRTSGIYNEQF
TRBV20-1,TRBD1,TRBJ1-2,SAGQGPSGYT
TRBV28,-,TRBJ2-1,ASSTTRGFDEQF
TRBV5-1,-,TRBJ2-7,ASSQPDLYEQY
TRBV5-6,-,TRBJ1-3,ASSLGNSGNTIY
TRBV11-2,-,TRBJ2-7,ASSDRGGGNPYEQY
TRBV11-1,TRBD2,TRBJ2-7,ASSLGSGRAGEQY
TRBV3-1,TRBD2,TRBJ2-7,ASSQGGLSGRGEQY
TRBV14,-,TRBJ1-1,ASSQGRATEAF
TRBV20-1,TRBD2,TRBJ2-1,SASKRASGSRGEQF
TRBV4-1,TRBD1,TRBJ1-2,ASSVFLGQGISGYT
TRBV5-4,TRBD1,TRBJ2-3,ASSLGPGQGNTDTQY
TRBV10-3,TRBD2,TRBJ2-3,AIRTSGSMDTQY
TRBV11-2,-,TRBJ2-5,ASSSGAETQY
TRBV27,-,TRBJ1-2,ASSRGNRQDYGYT